This T cell receptor (beta chain) was recorded in a study of CD8+ T cells in alopecia areata. It was cDNA, reverse transcribed from extracted RNA, that served as the sequencing template. Clones were read by immunoSEQ multiplex PCR, and TCRdb kept only the in-frame ones, dropping some. The sample lists some 110,000 clones, around 58% occurring once. The treatment is: oral pan-JAK inhibitor, 5-10 mg twice daily. Germline loops: CDR1 SQVTM, CDR2 ANQGSEA. The CDR3 length is 12 residues. V dropped 0 bases and J dropped 6 bases, with 8 bases sitting between them. The input for sequencing was CD8+ T cells sorted from blood, taken at week 4, from a patient treated with tofacitinib. The sequence came from a human donor with alopecia areata. The chain carries TRBV29-1 and TRBJ1-2; D unresolved. Written as DNA, the CDR3 is TGCAGCGTTGAAGACACCCTTGATGGCTACACCTTC. Amino acid sequence: CSVEDTLDGYTF.